This T cell receptor beta chain comes out of a study of T cell changes during pregnancy in multiple sclerosis. Trimming took 2 bases from V and 4 from J, leaving 7 bases between them. The CDR3 has 13 residues. CDR1 and CDR2 (germline): SGDLS, YYNGEE. Libraries were prepared by immunoSEQ multiplex PCR; TCRdb keeps only in-frame clonotypes and omits some of them. The table has 20,000 to 25,000 clones, about 82% seen once. Sequenced here: CD8+ T cells from peripheral blood mononuclear cells, sampled in the first trimester of pregnancy. The sequence was collected from a female donor in good health, enrolled as a control in a pregnancy study. This chain joins TRBV9 and TRBJ2-1; D not certain. The CDR3 DNA follows: TGTGCCAGCAGCGTGGGCACTTACAATGAGCAGTTCTTC. The encoded protein is CASSVGTYNEQFF.